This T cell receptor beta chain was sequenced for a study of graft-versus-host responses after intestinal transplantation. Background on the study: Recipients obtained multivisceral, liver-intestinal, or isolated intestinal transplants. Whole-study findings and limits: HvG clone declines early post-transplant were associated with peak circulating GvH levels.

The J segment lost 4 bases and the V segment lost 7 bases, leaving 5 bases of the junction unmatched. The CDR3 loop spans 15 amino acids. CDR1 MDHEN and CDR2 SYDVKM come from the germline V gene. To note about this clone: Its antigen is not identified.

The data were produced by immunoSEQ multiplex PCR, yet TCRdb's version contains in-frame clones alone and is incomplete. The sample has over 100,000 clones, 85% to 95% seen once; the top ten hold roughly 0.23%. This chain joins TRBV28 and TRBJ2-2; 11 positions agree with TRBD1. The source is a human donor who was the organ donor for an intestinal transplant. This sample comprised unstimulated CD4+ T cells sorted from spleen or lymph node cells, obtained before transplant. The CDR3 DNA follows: TGTGCCAGCATCGGACAGGGGGCGGGCACCGGGGAGCTGTTTTTT. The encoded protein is CASIGQGAGTGELFF.